The rows below give T cell receptor beta chains drawn from one sample of a study of blood T cell repertoires in COVID-19. TCRdb's table, derived via immunoSEQ multiplex PCR, lists solely in-frame clones and lacks some. The sample includes over 250,000 clones, over 75% of them seen just once. Sequenced sample: PBMCs or T cells enriched from blood (not recorded which). The origin of the receptors is a woman aged 18-29 years who had recovered from COVID-19. The CDR3 runs from the conserved cysteine through the conserved F or W. A D gene is named only where the DNA matches it firmly. Clone size, where shown, is once, few, many, or a class for clones that have expanded.

d_gene	j_gene	len	v_gene	abundance	CDR3aa	CDR3nt
NA	TRBJ2-5	13	TRBV2	few	CASSDTGIGTQYF	TGTGCCAGCAGTGACACAGGGATCGGGACCCAGTACTTC
NA	TRBJ1-5	15	TRBV6-1	NA	CASSEGRGQAQPQHF	TGTGCCAGCAGTGAGGGACGGGGACAAGCTCAGCCCCAGCATTTT
NA	TRBJ1-4	12	TRBV29-1	NA	CSVGGGIEKLFF	TGCAGCGTTGGGGGGGGGATTGAAAAACTGTTTTTT
NA	TRBJ2-3	16	TRBV2	NA	CASSEARGSGTDTQYF	TGTGCCAGCAGTGAAGCGCGGGGTAGCGGCACAGATACGCAGTATTTT
TRBD2	TRBJ2-7	14	TRBV18	once	CASSPGRVTYEQYF	TGTGCCAGCTCACCAGGGAGGGTTACCTACGAGCAGTACTTC
NA	TRBJ1-6	15	TRBV7-8	NA	CASTSGVGGRSPLHF	TGTGCCAGCACATCCGGAGTGGGAGGCAGGTCACCCCTCCACTTT
NA	TRBJ1-3	16	TRBV7-8	once	CASSRYSRTEGNTIYF	TGTGCCAGCAGCCGATACAGTCGGACAGAAGGAAACACCATATATTTT
TRBD1	TRBJ1-5	14	TRBV28	NA	CASSSDRANQPQHF	TGTGCCAGCAGCTCCGACAGGGCAAATCAGCCCCAGCATTTT
TRBD2	TRBJ2-1	16	TRBV25-1	NA	CASSPLTSGDNNEQFF	TGTGCCAGCAGCCCCCTCACTAGCGGGGACAACAATGAGCAGTTCTTC
NA	TRBJ2-3	16	TRBV6-1	NA	CASSGIAAPCTDTQYF	TGTGCCAGCAGTGGAATAGCAGCCCCCTGCACAGATACGCAGTATTTT